The 27 T cell receptor beta chains below were found in one sample sequenced in a study of blood T cell repertoires in COVID-19. Profiling relied on immunoSEQ multiplex PCR, and the TCRdb table lists in-frame clones only, not all of them. This table has approximately 320,000 clones, 90% appearing once. The sequenced material came from PBMCs or T cells enriched from blood (not recorded which). The receptor set was obtained from a man between 60 and 75 years old who had recovered from COVID-19.

The chain employs TRBV7-3 and TRBJ1-1; weak D call: TRBD1 (6 bases). This CDR3 contains 15 residues. Germline CDR1 is SGHTA and CDR2 is FQGTGA. Trimming shortened V by 0 bases and J by 1 base, and 9 bases separated the two germline ends. The CDR3 region is CASSLTGTPNTEAFF. CDR3 sequence (DNA): TGTGCCAGCAGCTTAACCGGGACACCGAACACTGAAGCTTTCTTT.

The chain links TRBV19 to TRBJ1-2, with a tentative D call TRBD1 (5 bases). Germline assignment: CDR1 LNHDA and CDR2 SQIVND (reference sequence). This CDR3 has 11 amino acids. Trimming stripped 7 bases from V and 5 bases from J, with 8 bases between. CDR3: CASTGKYGYTF. The CDR3 bases are TGTGCCAGTACAGGGAAGTATGGCTACACCTTC.

This chain connects TRBV5-8 to TRBJ1-2; D perhaps matches TRBD1 (5 bases). The germline gives CDR1 SGHTS, CDR2 YDEGEE. There are 14 residues in the CDR3. Trimming left V 3 bases short and J 5 bases short, with 14 bases between. In DNA, the CDR3 is TGTGCCAGCAGCTCGGAACAGGCGATTTATGGCTACACCTTC. Amino acids: CASSSEQAIYGYTF. Full variable domain (rest looked up from reference TRBV5-8 and TRBJ1-2): EAGVTQSPTHLIKTRGQQATLRCSPISGHTSVYWYQQALGLGLQFLLWYDEGEERNRGNFPPRFSGRQFPNYSSELNVNALELEDSALYLCASSSEQAIYGYTFGSGTRLTVV.

The chain has TRBV27 and TRBJ1-1; D call uncertain. CDR1 is MNHEY and CDR2 is SMNVEV in the germline V gene (reference sequence). The CDR3 totals 13 residues. Trimming removed 6 bases at V and 0 bases at J, with 8 bases between. The CDR3 DNA is TGTGCCAGCAGAACCTCAGTGAACACTGAAGCTTTCTTT. Amino acid sequence: CASRTSVNTEAFF.

CDR3 nucleotides: TGTGCCAGCAGCGCAGGGACACTAGCGGGAGCCCTAGCCAAAAACATTCAGTACTTC. It encodes CASSAGTLAGALAKNIQYF. This chain uses TRBV7-9 with TRBJ2-4; TRBD2 aligns across 11 bases. Germline V lookup: CDR1 SEHNR, CDR2 FQNEAQ (reference sequence). The CDR3 covers 19 residues. V shed 5 bases, J shed 0 bases, and the junction held 12 bases outside the gene matches.

The chain is built from TRBV4-3 and TRBJ1-3, with D possibly matching TRBD1 (6 bases). The CDR3 sequence is 17 residues long. Germline V gives CDR1 LGHNA, CDR2 YSLEER. Trimming removed 4 bases from V and 1 base from J, with 17 bases in between. CDR3 nucleotides: TGCGCCAGCAGCCCTAACAGGGTAGGCAGTTCTGGAAACACCATATATTTT. Its protein is CASSPNRVGSSGNTIYF.

The chain couples TRBV5-6 to TRBJ1-5; D gene uncertain. CDR3 length: 16 residues. V was shortened by 10 bases and J by 0 bases, with 20 bases between the two germline ends. CDR1 SGHDT and CDR2 YYEEEE come from the germline V gene. The CDR3: CALIVCGEYSNQPQHF. The DNA for the CDR3 is TGTGCCCTGATAGTTTGCGGGGAATATAGCAATCAGCCCCAGCATTTT.

The CDR3 DNA follows: TGCAGTGCTAGTGGGGGACAGGGGGTCACCTTC. It yields the protein CSASGGQGVTF. The V gene is TRBV20-1, the J gene TRBJ1-2; the match to TRBD1 covers 11 bases. The CDR3 length is 11 residues. The germline V gene encodes CDR1 DFQATT and CDR2 SNEGSKA (reference sequence). With 3 bases clipped from V and 13 bases from J, the junction kept 4 bases outside the gene matches.

The chain employs TRBV4-2 and TRBJ2-3; 11 bases agree with TRBD2. With 0 bases clipped from V and 2 bases from J, the junction kept 10 bases outside the gene matches. CDR3 length equals 19 residues. CDR1 LGHNA and CDR2 YNFKEQ come from the germline V gene. The CDR3 spells CASSQDVSGGASFTDTQYF. The CDR3 nucleotides read TGTGCCAGCAGCCAAGATGTTAGCGGGGGGGCCTCTTTCACAGATACGCAGTATTTT.

V usage is TRBV24-1 and J usage is TRBJ2-2; D is unclear. The CDR3 contains 13 residues. Germline V CDR1 and CDR2: KGHDR, SFDVKD. V was trimmed by 3 bases and J by 6 bases, leaving 7 bases between them. CDR3 DNA sequence: TGTGCCACCAGTGATCTGCGCCCCGGGGAGCTGTTTTTT. Residues: CATSDLRPGELFF.

The CDR3 reads CASSPSYTHTDTQYF. The CDR3 nucleotides are TGTGCCAGCAGCCCTAGCTACACACACACAGATACGCAGTATTTT. The genes are TRBV7-2 and TRBJ2-3; weak D call: TRBD2 (5 bases). The germline gives CDR1 SGHTA, CDR2 FQGNSA. V gave up 5 bases and J gave up 2 bases, with 14 bases separating them. This CDR3 is built from 15 residues.

The chain is built from TRBV30 and TRBJ1-4, with unresolved D. The CDR3 contains 13 residues. V was shortened by 6 bases and J by 7 bases, with 15 bases between the two germline ends. Germline-derived CDR1 and CDR2 are GTSNPN and SVGIG (reference sequence). This chain's CDR3 is CACHGLPGEKLFF. The CDR3, as DNA: TGTGCCTGCCACGGGTTACCTGGTGAAAAACTGTTTTTT. The whole variable domain, filled in from reference TRBV30 and TRBJ1-4, reads SQTIHQWPATLVQPVGSPLSLECTVEGTSNPNLYWYRQAAGRGLQLLFYSVGIGQISSEVPQNLSASRPQDRQFILSSKKLLLSDSGFYLCACHGLPGEKLFFGSGTQLSVL.

V gene TRBV5-1 combines with J gene TRBJ2-7, with a tentative D call TRBD1 (6 bases). The germline V and J ends were trimmed by 5 bases and 5 bases, with 14 bases remaining between them. Per the germline V gene, CDR1 is SGHRS and CDR2 is YFSETQ. The CDR3 is 13 amino acids. The CDR3 loop reads CASRPDQGNEQYF. For the CDR3, the DNA is TGCGCCAGCAGACCAGATCAGGGGAACGAGCAGTACTTC.

On this clone: Other DNA sequences in the same sample also yield this CDR3. The V and J genes are TRBV9 and TRBJ1-3; 10 nucleotides match TRBD1. Trimming at V came to 3 bases and at J to 4 bases, leaving 4 bases not matched to a gene. This CDR3 contains 15 residues. Germline-derived CDR1 and CDR2 are SGDLS and YYNGEE. The CDR3 DNA follows: TGTGCCAGCAGCGAGGGGACAGGGGCCGGAAACACCATATATTTT. Translation: CASSEGTGAGNTIYF.

Here the CDR3 reads CASSMGRPDTQYF. The CDR3 nucleotides read TGTGCCAGTAGTATGGGCCGTCCAGATACGCAGTATTTT. The chain carries TRBV19 and TRBJ2-3; D gene uncertain. V was trimmed by 3 bases and J by 4 bases, leaving 8 bases between them. Germline V gene data show CDR1 as LNHDA and CDR2 as SQIVND (reference sequence). The CDR3 runs to 13 residues.

CDR3 region: CASRPRGNTEAFF. The CDR3 DNA sequence: TGTGCCAGCAGGCCCAGAGGGAACACTGAAGCTTTCTTT. The rearrangement uses TRBV6-5 and TRBJ1-1, with D unresolved. The V end lost 6 bases, the J end lost 1 base, and 9 bases lay between the germline ends. This CDR3 is 13 amino acids long. Germline V gene sequence: CDR1 MNHEY, CDR2 SVGAGI.

The V and J genes are TRBV6-5 and TRBJ2-1, with 7 bases aligning to TRBD2. Germline trimming cut 3 bases from V and 6 bases from J; bases unmatched to any gene: 8. The CDR3 runs to 15 residues. CDR1 is MNHEY and CDR2 is SVGAGI in the germline V gene. CDR3 protein: CASSYTGEGSNEQFF. The CDR3 bases are TGTGCCAGCAGTTATACTGGGGAGGGGTCCAATGAGCAGTTCTTC.

The chain couples TRBV5-1 to TRBJ2-2; possibly TRBD2 for D (6 bases). The V end was cut by 4 bases, the J end by 5 bases, with 12 bases between. The CDR3 sequence is 14 residues long. CDR1 and CDR2 from the germline V gene are SGHRS and YFSETQ. This chain's CDR3 is CASSPGSATGELFF. CDR3 nucleotide sequence: TGCGCCAGCAGCCCCGGGAGTGCGACCGGGGAGCTGTTTTTT.

This clone has at least ten counts. V is TRBV7-9 and J is TRBJ2-1, with D possibly being TRBD2 (5 bases). The CDR3 has 16 amino acids. CDR1 and CDR2 (germline): SEHNR, FQNEAQ (reference sequence). V lost 5 bases and J lost 5, with 19 bases in between. The CDR3 nucleotides read TGTGCCAGCAGCGGGGAAATGGCAGCGGTCGACAATGAGCAGTTCTTC. Residues: CASSGEMAAVDNEQFF.

The chain carries TRBV10-3 and TRBJ2-1; D not certain. V was trimmed by 3 bases and J by 0 bases, leaving 12 bases between them. CDR1 and CDR2 from the germline V gene are ENHRY and SYGVKD. This CDR3 comprises 16 residues. The CDR3 coding sequence is TGTGCCATCAGTGATTGGCGGAAGAGCTCCTACAATGAGCAGTTCTTC. Residues: CAISDWRKSSYNEQFF.

The CDR3 spells CASSLQAGTSYEQYF. The CDR3 bases are TGTGCCAGCAGCTTGCAGGCGGGGACTTCCTACGAGCAGTACTTC. The rearrangement joins TRBV5-5 to TRBJ2-7; D may be TRBD2 (6 bases). Germline CDR1 reads SGHKS; CDR2 reads YYEKEE (reference sequence). The V gene lost 1 base and the J gene lost 1 base, with 12 bases spanning the gap. The CDR3 is 15 amino acids.

The J gene is TRBJ1-6, the V gene TRBV19; perhaps TRBD1 as D (6 bases). CDR1 LNHDA and CDR2 SQIVND come from the germline V gene (reference sequence). The CDR3 loop spans 13 amino acids. Trimming pared 3 bases from V and 10 bases from J, leaving 10 bases between. CDR3 region: CASSITGSSPLHF. In DNA form, the CDR3 reads TGTGCCAGTAGTATTACAGGGTCCTCACCCCTCCACTTT.

The chain joins TRBV2 to TRBJ2-1, with 12 bases lining up with TRBD2. The CDR3 length is 16 residues. Unmatched junction bases numbered 11, after V lost 6 bases and J lost 8 bases. Germline V gene sequence: CDR1 SNHLY, CDR2 FYNNEI. CDR3 bases: TGTGCCAGCAGCTACTATATGTCTAGCGGGAGGGATGAGCAGTTCTTC. It is translated as CASSYYMSSGRDEQFF.

In this sample, this clone turned up once. The gene calls are TRBV4-1 and TRBJ2-7, with 7 nucleotides matching TRBD2. Germline loops: CDR1 MGHRA, CDR2 YSYEKL. V shed 5 bases, J shed 5 bases, and the junction held 9 bases outside the gene matches. The CDR3 sequence is 14 residues long. The CDR3 sequence: CASSSLRELNEQYF. CDR3 nucleotide sequence: TGCGCCAGCAGCTCACTGCGGGAGTTAAACGAGCAGTACTTC.

The count of this clone is one. The V gene is TRBV7-6, the J gene TRBJ2-3, with D perhaps matching TRBD2 (5 bases). The V end was cut by 5 bases, the J end by 0 bases, with 15 bases between. Germline V gives CDR1 SGHVS, CDR2 FNYEAQ. This CDR3 comprises 16 residues. The CDR3, as DNA: TGTGCCAGCAGCGGGGAGCAGCGCACTAGCACAGATACGCAGTATTTT. It codes for CASSGEQRTSTDTQYF.

V and J are TRBV2 and TRBJ1-1; no clear D gene. The CDR3 totals 13 residues. V dropped 4 bases and J dropped 1 base, with 7 bases sitting between them. The V gene's germline CDR1 is SNHLY and CDR2 FYNNEI. CDR3 sequence (DNA): TGTGCCAGCAGTGGCTCAGGGAACACTGAAGCTTTCTTT. Amino acid sequence: CASSGSGNTEAFF. The full variable domain, completed using reference TRBV2 and TRBJ1-1, is EPEVTQTPSHQVTQMGQEVILRCVPISNHLYFYWYRQILGQKVEFLVSFYNNEISEKSEIFDDQFSVERPDGSNFTLKIRSTKLEDSAMYFCASSGSGNTEAFFGQGTRLTVV.

CDR3 amino acids: CASSLSTGANYEQYF. In DNA form, the CDR3 reads TGTGCCAGCAGTTTATCAACGGGAGCTAACTACGAGCAGTACTTC. The chain uses TRBV27 and TRBJ2-7, with a weak D call TRBD2 (6 bases). The CDR3 runs 15 residues. Trimming left V 0 bases short and J 3 bases short, with 12 bases between. Germline CDR1 MNHEY, CDR2 SMNVEV (reference sequence).